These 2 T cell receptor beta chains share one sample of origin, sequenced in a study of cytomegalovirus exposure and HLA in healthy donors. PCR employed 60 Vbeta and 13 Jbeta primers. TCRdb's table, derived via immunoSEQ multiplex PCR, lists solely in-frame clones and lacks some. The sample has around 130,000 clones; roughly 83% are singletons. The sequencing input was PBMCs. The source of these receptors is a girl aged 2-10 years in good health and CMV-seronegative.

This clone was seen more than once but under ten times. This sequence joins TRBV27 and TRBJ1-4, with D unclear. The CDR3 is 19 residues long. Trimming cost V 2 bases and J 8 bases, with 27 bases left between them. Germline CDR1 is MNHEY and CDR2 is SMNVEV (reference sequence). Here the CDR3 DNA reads TGTGCCAGCAGTTTACCCCCTTTGAGGAGCGACGTGAGGGTCGAAAAACTGTTTTTT. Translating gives CASSLPPLRSDVRVEKLFF.

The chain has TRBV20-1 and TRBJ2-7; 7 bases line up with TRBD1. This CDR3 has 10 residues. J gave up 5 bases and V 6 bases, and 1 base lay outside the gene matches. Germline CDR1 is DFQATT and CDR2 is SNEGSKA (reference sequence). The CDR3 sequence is CSAGQDEQYF. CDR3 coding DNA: TGCAGTGCCGGACAGGACGAGCAGTACTTC.